This T cell receptor beta chain was recorded in a study of T cells in Graves' hyperthyroidism and ophthalmopathy. Study-level results: Also found in blood were most expanded thyroid clonotypes above 0.001.

Between the trimmed V and J ends, which lost 5 bases and 0 bases, there was a span of 9 bases. The germline V gene has CDR1 LNHDA and CDR2 SQIVND (reference sequence). The CDR3 sequence is 14 residues long. Turning to this clonotype: What it recognizes is unknown.

Amplification of TCR beta CDR3 regions used RNA as the template. Using the HTBI primer set, a first-round RT-PCR was run on the TCR CDR3. TCRdb processed the multiplex PCR reads anew with MiXCR; each CDR3 protein has one entry. The sample has 620,000 or so distinct CDR3 sequences; roughly 14% are singletons. Used for diagnoses were clinical symptoms, serum thyroxine and TRAb, thyroid ultrasound and orbital computed tomography. Material for sequencing was blood. V gene TRBV19 combines with J gene TRBJ2-3; D gene unclear. This sequence was found in a woman between 45 and 65 years old with Graves' ophthalmopathy. The CDR3 sequence is CASSATTSTDTQYF. CDR3 nucleotides: TGTGCCAGTAGTGCAACCACAAGCACAGATACGCAGTATTTT.